This entry lists 5 T cell receptor beta chains sequenced from one sample in a study of shared clonotypes between healthy human individuals. Generated by immunoSEQ multiplex PCR, the TCRdb table keeps only in-frame clones and is missing some. The table records around 1.6 million clones, under 99% of them present only once. The specimen was naive CD4+ T cells sorted from blood. Subset: CD45RA+ positively selected. These receptors all stem from a young man in good health.

V is TRBV10-3 and J is TRBJ2-2; no definite D call. From germline, CDR1 is ENHRY and CDR2 SYGVKD. Between the trimmed V and J ends, which lost 11 bases and 4 bases, there was a span of 8 bases. The length of the CDR3 is 11 residues. In nucleotides, the CDR3 is TGTGCCGGTGGGGTCACCGGGGAGCTGTTTTTT. Its protein product is CAGGVTGELFF.

The rearrangement joins TRBV18 to TRBJ2-5; 7 positions agree with TRBD2. The trim removed 3 bases at V and 4 bases at J, leaving 8 bases unmatched. This CDR3 contains 15 residues. The germline CDR1 and CDR2 sequences are KGHSH and LQKENI. The CDR3 DNA sequence: TGTGCCAGCTCACCGCTGCGGGAGCAGCGAGAGACCCAGTACTTC. It is translated as CASSPLREQRETQYF.

The V gene is TRBV19, the J gene TRBJ1-1, with D perhaps TRBD1 (5 bases). Trimming removed 4 bases from V and 2 bases from J, with 17 bases in between. In germline, CDR1 is LNHDA, CDR2 SQIVND (reference sequence). The CDR3 is made up of 16 amino acids. CDR3 residues: CASSNPPGGRNTEAFF. The CDR3 DNA follows: TGTGCCAGTAGTAACCCCCCGGGGGGACGAAACACTGAAGCTTTCTTT.

This chain links TRBV7-8 with TRBJ2-7; D is perhaps TRBD1 (5 bases). V was trimmed by 6 bases and J by 2 bases, leaving 20 bases between them. The CDR3 has 16 amino acids. Looked up from germline, CDR1 is SGHVS and CDR2 is FQNEAQ. For the CDR3, the DNA is TGTGCCAGCAGTTGGGATGACAGCTCAAGCCCCTACGAGCAGTACTTC. It yields the protein CASSWDDSSSPYEQYF.

This sequence joins TRBV28 and TRBJ2-7, with 10 bases lining up with TRBD1. The CDR3 is 14 residues long. V lost 7 bases to trimming and J lost 9 bases; unmatched junction nucleotides: 12. Germline CDR1 MDHEN, CDR2 SYDVKM. In nucleotides, the CDR3 is TGTGCCAGCACTCCCGGGACAGGGGCTGGTTGGCAGTACTTC. It encodes CASTPGTGAGWQYF.